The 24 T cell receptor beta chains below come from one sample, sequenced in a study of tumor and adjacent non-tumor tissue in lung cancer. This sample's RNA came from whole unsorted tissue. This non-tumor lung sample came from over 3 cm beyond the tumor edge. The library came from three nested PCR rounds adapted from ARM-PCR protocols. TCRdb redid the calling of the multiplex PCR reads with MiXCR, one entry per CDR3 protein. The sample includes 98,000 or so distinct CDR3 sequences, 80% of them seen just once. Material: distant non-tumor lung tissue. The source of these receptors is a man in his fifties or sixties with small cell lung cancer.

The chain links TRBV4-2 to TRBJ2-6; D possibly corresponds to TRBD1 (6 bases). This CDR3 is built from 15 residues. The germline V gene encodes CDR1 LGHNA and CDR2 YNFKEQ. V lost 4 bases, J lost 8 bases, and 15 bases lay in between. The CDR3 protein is CASSRDNSGTNVLTF. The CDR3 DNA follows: TGTGCCAGCAGCCGGGACAACTCAGGGACCAACGTCCTGACTTTC.

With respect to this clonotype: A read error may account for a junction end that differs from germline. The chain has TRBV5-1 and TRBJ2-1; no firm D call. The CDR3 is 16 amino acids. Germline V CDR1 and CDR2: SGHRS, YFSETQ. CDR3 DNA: TGCCCCAGCAGCTTGAAGCAGCCGGGCTCCTACAATGAGCAGTTCTTC. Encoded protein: CPSSLKQPGSYNEQFF.

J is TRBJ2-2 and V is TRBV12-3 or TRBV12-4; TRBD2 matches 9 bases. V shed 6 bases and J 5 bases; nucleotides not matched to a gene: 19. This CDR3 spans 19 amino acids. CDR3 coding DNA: TGTGCCAGCAGGAAGGCCCCCGGACTAGCGCGAAGGGGGACCGGGGAGCTGTTTTTT. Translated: CASRKAPGLARRGTGELFF.

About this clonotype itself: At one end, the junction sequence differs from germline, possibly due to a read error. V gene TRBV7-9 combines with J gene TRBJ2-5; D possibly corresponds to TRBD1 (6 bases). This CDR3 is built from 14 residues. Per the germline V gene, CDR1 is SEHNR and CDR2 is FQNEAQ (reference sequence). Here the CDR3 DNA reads TGTGCCACCAGCGAACAGGGTTCTTGGGAGACCCAGTATTTC. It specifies CATSEQGSWETQYF. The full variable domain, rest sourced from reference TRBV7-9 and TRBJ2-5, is DTGVSQNPRHKITKRGQNVTFRCDPISEHNRLYWYRQTLGQGPEFLTYFQNEAQLEKSRLLSDRFSAERPKGSFSTLEIQRTEQGDSAMYLCATSEQGSWETQYFGPGTRLLVL.

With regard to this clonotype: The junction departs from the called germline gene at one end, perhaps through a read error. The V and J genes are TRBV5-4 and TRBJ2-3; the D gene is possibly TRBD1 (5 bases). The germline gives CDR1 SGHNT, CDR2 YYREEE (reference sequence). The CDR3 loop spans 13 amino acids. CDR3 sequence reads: CTSSPLTADTRYF. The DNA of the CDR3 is TGTACCAGCAGCCCGCTGACAGCAGATACGCGGTATTTT. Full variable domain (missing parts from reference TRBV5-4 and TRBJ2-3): ETGVTQSPTHLIKTRGQQVTLRCSSQSGHNTVSWYQQALGQGPQFIFQYYREEENGRGNFPPRFSGLQFPNYSSELNVNALELDDSALYLCTSSPLTADTRYFGPGTRLTVL.

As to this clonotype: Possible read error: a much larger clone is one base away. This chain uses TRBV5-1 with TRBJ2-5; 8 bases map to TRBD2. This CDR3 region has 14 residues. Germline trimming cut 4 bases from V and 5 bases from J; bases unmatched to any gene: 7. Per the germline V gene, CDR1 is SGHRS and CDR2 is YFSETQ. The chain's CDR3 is CASSISGSGETQYF. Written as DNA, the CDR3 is TGCGCCAGCAGCATAAGCGGGAGCGGGGAGACCCAGTACTTC.

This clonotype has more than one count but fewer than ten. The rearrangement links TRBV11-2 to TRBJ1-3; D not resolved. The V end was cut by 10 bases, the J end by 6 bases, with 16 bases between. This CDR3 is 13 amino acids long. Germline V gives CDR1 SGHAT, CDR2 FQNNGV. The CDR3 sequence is CANSLEEINTIYF. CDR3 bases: TGTGCCAACAGTTTAGAAGAGATAAACACCATATATTTT.

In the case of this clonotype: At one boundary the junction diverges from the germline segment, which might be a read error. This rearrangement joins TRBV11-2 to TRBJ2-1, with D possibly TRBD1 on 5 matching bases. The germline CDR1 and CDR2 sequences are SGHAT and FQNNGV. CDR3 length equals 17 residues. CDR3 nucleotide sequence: TGTGCCAGCAGCTTAGTGACAGCCCAGAGCTCCCACAATAAGCAATTCTTC. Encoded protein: CASSLVTAQSSHNKQFF. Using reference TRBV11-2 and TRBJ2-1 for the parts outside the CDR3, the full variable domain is EAGVAQSPRYKIIEKRQSVAFWCNPISGHATLYWYQQILGQGPKLLIQFQNNGVVDDSQLPKDRFSAERLKGVDSTLKIQPAKLEDSAVYLCASSLVTAQSSHNKQFFGPGTRLTVL.

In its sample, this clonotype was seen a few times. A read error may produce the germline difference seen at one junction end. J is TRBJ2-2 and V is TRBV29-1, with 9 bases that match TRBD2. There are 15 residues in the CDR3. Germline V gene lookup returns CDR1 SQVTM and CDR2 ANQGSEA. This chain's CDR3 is CSIDVAGGWIGELFF. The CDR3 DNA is TGCAGCATTGATGTGGCGGGAGGGTGGATCGGGGAGCTGTTTTTT.

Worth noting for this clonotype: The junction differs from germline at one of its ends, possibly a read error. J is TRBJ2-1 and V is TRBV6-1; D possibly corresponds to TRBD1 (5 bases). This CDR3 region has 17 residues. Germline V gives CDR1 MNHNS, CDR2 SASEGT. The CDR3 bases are TGTGCCAGCAGTGAATCCCAGGGATATTCCTCCGACAATGAGCAGTTCTTT. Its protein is CASSESQGYSSDNEQFF.

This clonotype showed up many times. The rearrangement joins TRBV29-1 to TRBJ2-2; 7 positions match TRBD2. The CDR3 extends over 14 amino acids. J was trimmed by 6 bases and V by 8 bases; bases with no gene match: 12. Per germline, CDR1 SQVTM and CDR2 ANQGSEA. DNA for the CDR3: TGCAGCTTCTGGGGGGGGAGGGTGGCCGGGGAGCTGTTTTTT. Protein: CSFWGGRVAGELFF.

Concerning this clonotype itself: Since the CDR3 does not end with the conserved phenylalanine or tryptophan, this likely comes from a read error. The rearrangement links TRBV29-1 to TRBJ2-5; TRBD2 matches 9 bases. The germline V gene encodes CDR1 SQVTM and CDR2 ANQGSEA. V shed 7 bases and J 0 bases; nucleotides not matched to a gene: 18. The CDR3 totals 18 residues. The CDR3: CSAAMGGLAGGDQETQYL. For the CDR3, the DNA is TGCAGCGCCGCGATGGGGGGACTAGCAGGAGGAGACCAAGAGACCCAGTACTTA.

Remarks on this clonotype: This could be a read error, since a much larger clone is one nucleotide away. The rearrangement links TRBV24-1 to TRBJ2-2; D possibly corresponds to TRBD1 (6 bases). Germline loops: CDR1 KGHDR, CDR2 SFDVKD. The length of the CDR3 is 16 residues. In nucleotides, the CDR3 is TGTGCCACCAGTGATCGAACAGGGACCAACACCGGGGAGCCGTTTTTT. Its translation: CATSDRTGTNTGEPFF.

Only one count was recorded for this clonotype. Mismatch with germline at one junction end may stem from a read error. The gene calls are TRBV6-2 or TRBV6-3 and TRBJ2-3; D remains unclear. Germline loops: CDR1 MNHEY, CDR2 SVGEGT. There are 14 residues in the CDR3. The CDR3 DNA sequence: TGTGCCAGCAGTTACCCGACCAGCAGAGATACGCAGTATTTT. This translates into CASSYPTSRDTQYF.

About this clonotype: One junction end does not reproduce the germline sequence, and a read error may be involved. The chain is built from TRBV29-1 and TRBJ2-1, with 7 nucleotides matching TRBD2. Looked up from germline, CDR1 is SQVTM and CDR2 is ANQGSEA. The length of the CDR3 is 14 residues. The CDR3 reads CSISGGEAVREQSF. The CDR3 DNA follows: TGCAGCATCTCTGGGGGGGAGGCGGTACGTGAGCAGTCCTTC.

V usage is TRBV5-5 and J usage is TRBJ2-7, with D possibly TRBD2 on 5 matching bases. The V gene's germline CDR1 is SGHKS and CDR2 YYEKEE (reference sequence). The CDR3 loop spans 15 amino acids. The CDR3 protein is CAGSLETGSSYERYV. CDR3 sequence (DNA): TGTGCCGGCAGCTTGGAGACGGGGAGCTCCTACGAGCGGTACGTC.

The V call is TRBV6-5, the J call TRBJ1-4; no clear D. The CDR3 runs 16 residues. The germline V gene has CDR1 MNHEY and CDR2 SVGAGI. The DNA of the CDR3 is TGTGCTGGCACCACCAAGAATTCAGCAAGTAATGAAAAACTGTTTTTT. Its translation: CAGTTKNSASNEKLFF.

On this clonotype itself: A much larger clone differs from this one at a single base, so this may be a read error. The CDR3: CSARTGGTADIEAFF. CDR3 DNA sequence: TGCAGTGCGCGGACAGGGGGGACGGCGGACATTGAAGCTTTCTTT. The rearrangement joins TRBV20-1 to TRBJ1-1; 10 bases are shared with TRBD1. Germline V gene data show CDR1 as DFQATT and CDR2 as SNEGSKA (reference sequence). J lost 7 bases, V lost 6 bases, and 14 bases had no gene match. The CDR3 contains 15 residues.

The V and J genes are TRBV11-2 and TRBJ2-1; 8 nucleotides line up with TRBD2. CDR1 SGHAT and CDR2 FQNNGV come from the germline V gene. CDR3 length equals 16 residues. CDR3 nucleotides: TGTGTCAGTAGCTTAATCGGGGGGGGCTCCTACAATGAGCAGTTCTTC. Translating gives CVSSLIGGGSYNEQFF. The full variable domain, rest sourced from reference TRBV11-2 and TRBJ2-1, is EAGVAQSPRYKIIEKRQSVAFWCNPISGHATLYWYQQILGQGPKLLIQFQNNGVVDDSQLPKDRFSAERLKGVDSTLKIQPAKLEDSAVYLCVSSLIGGGSYNEQFFGPGTRLTVL.

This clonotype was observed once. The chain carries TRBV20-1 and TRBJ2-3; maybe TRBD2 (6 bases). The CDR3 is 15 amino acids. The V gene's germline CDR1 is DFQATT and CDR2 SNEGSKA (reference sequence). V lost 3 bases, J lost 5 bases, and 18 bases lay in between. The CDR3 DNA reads TGCAGTGCTAGCCCAGCAGGAAGGGAGGTAGATACGCAGTATTTT. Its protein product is CSASPAGREVDTQYF.

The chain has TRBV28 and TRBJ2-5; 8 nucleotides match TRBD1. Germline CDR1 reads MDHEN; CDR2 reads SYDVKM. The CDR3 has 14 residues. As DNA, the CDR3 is TGTGTCAGAAGTGTCAGGGGGCGTCGAGAGACCCAGTACTTC. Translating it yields CVRSVRGRRETQYF.

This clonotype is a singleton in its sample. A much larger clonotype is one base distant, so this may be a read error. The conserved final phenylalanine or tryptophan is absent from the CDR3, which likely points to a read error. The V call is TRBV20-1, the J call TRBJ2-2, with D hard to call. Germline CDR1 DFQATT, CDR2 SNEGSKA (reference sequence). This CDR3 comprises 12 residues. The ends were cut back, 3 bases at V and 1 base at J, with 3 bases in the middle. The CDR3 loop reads CSASGNTGELFV. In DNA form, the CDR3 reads TGCAGTGCTAGTGGGAACACCGGGGAGCTGTTTGTT.

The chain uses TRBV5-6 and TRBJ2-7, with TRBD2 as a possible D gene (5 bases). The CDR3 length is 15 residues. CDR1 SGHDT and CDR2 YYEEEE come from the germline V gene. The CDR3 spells CVSSLAGGGTYEQYV. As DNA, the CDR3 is TGTGTCAGCAGTTTGGCCGGCGGAGGCACCTACGAGCAGTACGTC.

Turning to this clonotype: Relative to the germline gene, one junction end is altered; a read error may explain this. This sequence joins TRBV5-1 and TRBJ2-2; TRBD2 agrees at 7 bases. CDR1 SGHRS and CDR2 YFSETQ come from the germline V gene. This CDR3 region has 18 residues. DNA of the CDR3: TGCGCCAGCAGCGGGTACTCCGGGACTACCGGAACCACCGGGGAGCTGTTCTTT. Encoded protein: CASSGYSGTTGTTGELFF.